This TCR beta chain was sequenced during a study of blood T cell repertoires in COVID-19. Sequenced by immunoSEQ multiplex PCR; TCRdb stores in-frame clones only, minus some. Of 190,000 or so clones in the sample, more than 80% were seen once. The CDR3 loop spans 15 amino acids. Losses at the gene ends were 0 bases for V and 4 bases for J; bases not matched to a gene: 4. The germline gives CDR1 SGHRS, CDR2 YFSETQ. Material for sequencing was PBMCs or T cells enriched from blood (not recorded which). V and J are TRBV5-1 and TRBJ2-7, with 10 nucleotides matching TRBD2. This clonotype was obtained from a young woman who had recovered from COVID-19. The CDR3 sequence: CASSLGAGGPYEQYF. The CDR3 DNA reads TGCGCCAGCAGCTTGGGAGCGGGGGGGCCGTACGAGCAGTACTTC.